The clone carrying this TCR beta chain was picked up one time. Antigen: not known. Sample time point: late sampling 161 to 241 days after vaccination in three convalescent patients. Indicated treatment: roughly ten-day PBMC culture with coronavirus spike peptide pools or control peptides (ViraFEST assay). Every well contained 2.1 million or so PBMCs, which were grown with around 9.4 IU/ml IL-2 and around 9.5 ug/ml peptide pools. The data are from a study of vaccination and CD4 T cells after COVID-19. Study in general: The stimulus for the cells was overlapping spike peptides derived from SARS-CoV-2, HCoV-NL63, HCoV-OC43 and HCoV-229E. Study-level findings and limits: Median reactive clonotypes, those recognizing SARS-CoV-2, rose from approximately 21 to 40, not significantly.

Germline V CDR1 and CDR2: MNHNS, SASEGT. The CDR3 runs 15 residues. V lost 4 bases to trimming and J lost 1 base, with 13 bases between them. Cultured CD4+ T cell DNA underwent sequencing with the Oncomine TCR Beta short-read assay. TCRdb ran MiXCR on the PCR reads and lists one entry per CDR3 protein. The sample has 25,000 to 30,000 distinct CDR3 sequences, 36% seen once. This sequence originates from a human donor who had recovered from COVID-19. The source was CD4+ T cells from blood, cultured in vitro, collected about 7 months after SARS-CoV-2 vaccination. The V call is TRBV6-1, the J call TRBJ1-1; tentative D call: TRBD1 (5 bases). In nucleotides, the CDR3 is TGTGCCAGCAGTGCCCAGGGTTCTTGGAACACTGAAGCTTTCTTT. Encoded protein: CASSAQGSWNTEAFF.